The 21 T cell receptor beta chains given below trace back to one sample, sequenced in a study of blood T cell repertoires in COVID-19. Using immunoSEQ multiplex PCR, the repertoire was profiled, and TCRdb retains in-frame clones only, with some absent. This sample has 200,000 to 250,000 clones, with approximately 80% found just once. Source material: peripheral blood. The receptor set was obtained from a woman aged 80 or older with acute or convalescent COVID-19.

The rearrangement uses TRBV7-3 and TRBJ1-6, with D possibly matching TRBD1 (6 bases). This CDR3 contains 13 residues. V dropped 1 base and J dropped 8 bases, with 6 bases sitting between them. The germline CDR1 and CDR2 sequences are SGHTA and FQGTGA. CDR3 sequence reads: CASSLNRDSPLHF. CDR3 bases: TGTGCCAGCAGCTTAAACAGGGATTCACCCCTCCACTTT.

CDR3 DNA sequence: TGTGCCAGCAGCCCCGTCAAGGGGCAGAGCAATCAGCCCCAGCATTTT. It specifies CASSPVKGQSNQPQHF. This chain uses TRBV7-2 with TRBJ1-5; D might be TRBD1 (5 bases). Trimming left V 5 bases short and J 1 base short, with 15 bases between. Per the germline V gene, CDR1 is SGHTA and CDR2 is FQGNSA. The length of the CDR3 is 16 residues.

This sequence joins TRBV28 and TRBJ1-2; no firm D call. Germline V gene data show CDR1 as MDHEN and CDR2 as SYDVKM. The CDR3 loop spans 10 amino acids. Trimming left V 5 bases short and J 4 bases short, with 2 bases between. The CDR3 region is CASSRYGYTF. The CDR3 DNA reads TGTGCCAGCAGTCGCTATGGCTACACCTTC.

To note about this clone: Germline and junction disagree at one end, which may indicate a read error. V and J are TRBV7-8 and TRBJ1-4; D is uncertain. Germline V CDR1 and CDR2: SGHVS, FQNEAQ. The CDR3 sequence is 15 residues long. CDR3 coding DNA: TGTGCCAGCAGGTTAGGCGCGGTCTTGGGTGAAAAACTGTTTTTT. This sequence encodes CASRLGAVLGEKLFF.

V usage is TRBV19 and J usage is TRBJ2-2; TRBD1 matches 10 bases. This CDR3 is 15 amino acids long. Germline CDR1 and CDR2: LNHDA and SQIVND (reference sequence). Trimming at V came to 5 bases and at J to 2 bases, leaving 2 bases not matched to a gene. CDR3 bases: TGTGCCAGTAGTCCGACAGGGGGCAACACCGGGGAGCTGTTTTTT. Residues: CASSPTGGNTGELFF.

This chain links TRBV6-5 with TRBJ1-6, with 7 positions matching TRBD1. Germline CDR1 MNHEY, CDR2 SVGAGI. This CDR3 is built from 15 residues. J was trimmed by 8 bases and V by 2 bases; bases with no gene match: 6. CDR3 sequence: CASSYEGTEDSPLHF. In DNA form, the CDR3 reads TGTGCCAGCAGTTACGAGGGGACAGAAGATTCACCCCTCCACTTT.

The DNA for the CDR3 is TGTGCCAGCAGCTTGGACAGCCTAAGGAATTCACCCCTCCACTTT. Its protein is CASSLDSLRNSPLHF. This chain uses TRBV11-2 with TRBJ1-6; D may be TRBD1 (6 bases). Germline assignment: CDR1 SGHAT and CDR2 FQNNGV. Trimming shortened V by 3 bases and J by 7 bases, and 13 bases separated the two germline ends. This CDR3 region has 15 residues.

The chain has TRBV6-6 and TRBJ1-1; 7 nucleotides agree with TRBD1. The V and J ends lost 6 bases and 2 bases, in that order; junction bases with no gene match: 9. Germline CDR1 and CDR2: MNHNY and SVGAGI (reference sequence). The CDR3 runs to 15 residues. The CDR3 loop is CASSPRQGVNTEAFF. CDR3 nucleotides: TGTGCCAGCAGCCCACGTCAGGGGGTCAACACTGAAGCTTTCTTT.

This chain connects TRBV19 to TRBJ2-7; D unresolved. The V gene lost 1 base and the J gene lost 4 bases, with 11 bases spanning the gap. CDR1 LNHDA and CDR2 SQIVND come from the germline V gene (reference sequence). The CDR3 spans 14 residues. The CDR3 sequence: CASSIARSKYEQYF. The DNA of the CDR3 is TGTGCCAGTAGTATAGCCCGGTCTAAGTACGAGCAGTACTTC.

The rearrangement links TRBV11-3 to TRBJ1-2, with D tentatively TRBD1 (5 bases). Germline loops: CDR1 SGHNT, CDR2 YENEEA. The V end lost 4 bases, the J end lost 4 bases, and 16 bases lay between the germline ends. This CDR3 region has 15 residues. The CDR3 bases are TGTGCCAGCAGCTCAGGGATCGAGGTTGTCTATGGCTACACCTTC. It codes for CASSSGIEVVYGYTF. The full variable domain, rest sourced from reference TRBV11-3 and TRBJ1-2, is EAGVVQSPRYKIIEKKQPVAFWCNPISGHNTLYWYLQNLGQGPELLIRYENEEAVDDSQLPKDRFSAERLKGVDSTLKIQPAELGDSAVYLCASSSGIEVVYGYTFGSGTRLTVV.

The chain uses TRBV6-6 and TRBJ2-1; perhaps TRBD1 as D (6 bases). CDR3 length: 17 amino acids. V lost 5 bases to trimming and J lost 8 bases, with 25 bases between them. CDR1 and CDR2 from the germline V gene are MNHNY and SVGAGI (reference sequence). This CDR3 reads CASSRLGWSQGNDEQFF. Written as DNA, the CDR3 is TGTGCCAGCAGTCGCCTGGGGTGGTCTCAGGGGAACGATGAGCAGTTCTTC.

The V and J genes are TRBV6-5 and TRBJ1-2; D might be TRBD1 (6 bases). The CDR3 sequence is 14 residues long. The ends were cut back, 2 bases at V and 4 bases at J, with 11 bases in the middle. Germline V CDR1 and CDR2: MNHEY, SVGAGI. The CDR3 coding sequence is TGTGCCAGCAGTTACATAGGGGGTTCCTATGGCTACACCTTC. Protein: CASSYIGGSYGYTF.

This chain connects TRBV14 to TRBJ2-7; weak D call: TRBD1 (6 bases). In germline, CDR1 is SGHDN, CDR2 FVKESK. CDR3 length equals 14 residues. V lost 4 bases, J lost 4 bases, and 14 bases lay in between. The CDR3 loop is CASSRLEQGYEQYF. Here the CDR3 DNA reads TGTGCCAGCAGCCGATTGGAGCAGGGGTACGAGCAGTACTTC.

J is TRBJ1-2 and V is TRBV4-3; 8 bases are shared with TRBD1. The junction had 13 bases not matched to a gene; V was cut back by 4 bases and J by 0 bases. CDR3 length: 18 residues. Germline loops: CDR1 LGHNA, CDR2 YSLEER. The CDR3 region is CASSPDWGTGRPNYGYTF. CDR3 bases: TGCGCCAGCAGCCCAGATTGGGGGACAGGCAGACCTAACTATGGCTACACCTTC.

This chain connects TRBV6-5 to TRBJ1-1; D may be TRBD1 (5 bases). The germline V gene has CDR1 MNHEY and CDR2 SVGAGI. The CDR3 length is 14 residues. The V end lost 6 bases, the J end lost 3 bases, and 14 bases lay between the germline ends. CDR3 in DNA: TGTGCCAGCAGGGCCTCCGGGGGGTACACTGAAGCTTTCTTT. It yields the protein CASRASGGYTEAFF.

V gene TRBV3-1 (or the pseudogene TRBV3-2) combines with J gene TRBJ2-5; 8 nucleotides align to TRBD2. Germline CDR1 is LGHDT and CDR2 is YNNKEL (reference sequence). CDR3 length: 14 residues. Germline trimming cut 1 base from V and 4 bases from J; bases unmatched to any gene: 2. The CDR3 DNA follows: TGTGCCAGCAGCCAAGCAGCGGGAGCAGAGACCCAGTACTTC. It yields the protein CASSQAAGAETQYF.

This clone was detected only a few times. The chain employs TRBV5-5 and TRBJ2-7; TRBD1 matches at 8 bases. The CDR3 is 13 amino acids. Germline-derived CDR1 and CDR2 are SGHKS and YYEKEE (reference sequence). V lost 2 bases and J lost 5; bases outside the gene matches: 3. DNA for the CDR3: TGTGCCAGCAGCTTCCAGGGGGCTGACGAGCAGTACTTC. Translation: CASSFQGADEQYF.

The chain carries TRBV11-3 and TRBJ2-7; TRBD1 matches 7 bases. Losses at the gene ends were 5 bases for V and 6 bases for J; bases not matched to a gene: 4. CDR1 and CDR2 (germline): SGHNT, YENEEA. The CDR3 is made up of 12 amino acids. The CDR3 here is CASSRQGREQYF. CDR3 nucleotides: TGTGCCAGCAGCCGACAGGGACGCGAGCAGTACTTC.

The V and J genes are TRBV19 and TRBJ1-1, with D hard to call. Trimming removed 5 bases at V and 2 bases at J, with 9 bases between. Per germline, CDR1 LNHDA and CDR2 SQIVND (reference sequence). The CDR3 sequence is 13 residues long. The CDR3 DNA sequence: TGTGCCAGTAGTGACACTTTTAACACTGAAGCTTTCTTT. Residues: CASSDTFNTEAFF.

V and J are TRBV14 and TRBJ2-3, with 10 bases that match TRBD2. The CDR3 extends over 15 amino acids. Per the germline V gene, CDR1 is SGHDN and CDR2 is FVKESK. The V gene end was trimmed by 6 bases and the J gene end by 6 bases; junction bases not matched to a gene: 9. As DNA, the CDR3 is TGTGCCAGCAGACACACCGGGACTAGCGTCGATACGCAGTATTTT. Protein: CASRHTGTSVDTQYF.

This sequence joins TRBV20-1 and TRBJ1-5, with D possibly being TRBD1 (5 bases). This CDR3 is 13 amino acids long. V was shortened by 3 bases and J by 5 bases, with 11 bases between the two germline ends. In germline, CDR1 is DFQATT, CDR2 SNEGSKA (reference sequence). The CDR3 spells CSASTGGDQPQHF. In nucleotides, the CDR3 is TGCAGTGCTAGTACCGGGGGAGATCAGCCCCAGCATTTT.